This T cell receptor (beta chain) was found in a study of T cell responses to AZD1222 COVID-19 vaccine. In the case of this clone: Its antigen remains unidentified.

Trimming took off 3 bases at V and 6 bases at J, with 13 bases between the two ends. Germline lookup yields CDR1 SGHRS and CDR2 YFSETQ. This CDR3 is 14 amino acids long. Study outcomes and limitations: Only 6 or 7 people who got AZD1222 tested seropositive at baseline. Spike-specific TCR breadth and depth grew following two AZD1222 doses. The repertoires were collected only after the peak T cell response. Unmutated variant regions are reportedly targeted by nearly half of spike-specific TCRs.

Data came from immunoSEQ multiplex PCR; TCRdb stores just in-frame clones and leaves some out. The data hold 200,000 or so clones, with approximately 93% observed a single time. This TCR derives from an adult who received the AZD1222 COVID-19 vaccine. The rearrangement uses TRBV5-1 and TRBJ2-1, with a weak D call TRBD1 (5 bases). The specimen was peripheral blood, collected 28 days after the second AZD1222 dose. The CDR3 loop reads CASSWTLRVNEQFF. CDR3 coding DNA: TGCGCCAGCAGCTGGACCCTCAGGGTCAATGAGCAGTTCTTC.